One and the same sample provided the 7 T cell receptor beta chains below, sequenced in a study of CD8+ T cells in alopecia areata. As for treatment: oral pan-JAK inhibitor, 5-10 mg twice daily. Sequencing relied on a cDNA template that was reverse transcribed from extracted RNA. The method was immunoSEQ multiplex PCR; TCRdb's version includes in-frame clones alone and lacks a portion of them. The sample lists more than 90,000 clones, roughly 64% occurring once. The specimen was CD8+ T cells sorted from blood, collected at week 4, from a patient treated with tofacitinib. The receptors were sampled from a human donor with alopecia areata.

The rearrangement uses TRBV30 and TRBJ1-1; D is unresolved. Germline CDR1 is GTSNPN and CDR2 is SVGIG (reference sequence). V shed 2 bases and J shed 3 bases, with 10 bases lying between them. The CDR3 sequence is 13 residues long. The CDR3 loop is CAWSPLRYTEAFF. The CDR3 DNA reads as TGTGCCTGGAGTCCCCTTCGGTACACTGAAGCTTTCTTT.

This clone was counted between two and nine times. This chain joins TRBV2 and TRBJ2-2; D unresolved. This CDR3 has 11 amino acids. Germline values: CDR1 SNHLY, CDR2 FYNNEI. The CDR3 reads CASLRTGELFF. CDR3 in DNA: TGTGCTTCACTGCGCACCGGGGAGCTGTTTTTT.

The CDR3 here is CSVELGQGIFYGYTF. CDR3 nucleotide sequence: TGCAGCGTTGAGTTGGGACAGGGGATTTTTTATGGCTACACCTTC. The chain joins TRBV29-1 to TRBJ1-2, with TRBD1 matching over 10 bases. Germline loops: CDR1 SQVTM, CDR2 ANQGSEA. After removal of 3 bases from V and 5 bases from J, the junction contained 9 bases not matched to a gene. The CDR3 totals 15 residues.

V and J are TRBV5-4 and TRBJ1-1, with 9 positions matching TRBD1. CDR3 length: 14 amino acids. Germline trimming cut 0 bases from V and 6 bases from J; bases unmatched to any gene: 3. The germline V gene encodes CDR1 SGHNT and CDR2 YYREEE (reference sequence). The CDR3 protein is CASSLATGGSEAFF. The CDR3 nucleotides are TGTGCCAGCAGCTTGGCCACAGGGGGCTCTGAAGCTTTCTTT.

The chain joins TRBV7-8 to TRBJ2-3; D not resolved. Between the trimmed V and J ends, which lost 5 bases and 0 bases, there was a span of 18 bases. Germline loops: CDR1 SGHVS, CDR2 FQNEAQ. This CDR3 contains 17 residues. In DNA, the CDR3 is TGTGCCAGCAGCCCTGTGGGTAAAGGCGTTAGCACAGATACGCAGTATTTT. Protein product: CASSPVGKGVSTDTQYF.

The V call is TRBV27, the J call TRBJ2-7; 8 bases match TRBD1. This CDR3 region has 15 residues. The germline gives CDR1 MNHEY, CDR2 SMNVEV (reference sequence). V shed 6 bases and J 0 bases; nucleotides not matched to a gene: 7. The CDR3 protein is CASRPWTGSSYEQYF. CDR3 DNA: TGTGCCAGCAGGCCCTGGACAGGGAGCTCCTACGAGCAGTACTTC.

This chain links TRBV13 with TRBJ2-3, with no clear D. From germline, CDR1 is PRHDT and CDR2 FYEKMQ (reference sequence). Trimming pared 4 bases from V and 4 bases from J, leaving 6 bases between. The CDR3 runs to 12 residues. CDR3 nucleotide sequence: TGTGCCAGCAGCTCGACCGCAGATACGCAGTATTTT. Amino acids: CASSSTADTQYF.